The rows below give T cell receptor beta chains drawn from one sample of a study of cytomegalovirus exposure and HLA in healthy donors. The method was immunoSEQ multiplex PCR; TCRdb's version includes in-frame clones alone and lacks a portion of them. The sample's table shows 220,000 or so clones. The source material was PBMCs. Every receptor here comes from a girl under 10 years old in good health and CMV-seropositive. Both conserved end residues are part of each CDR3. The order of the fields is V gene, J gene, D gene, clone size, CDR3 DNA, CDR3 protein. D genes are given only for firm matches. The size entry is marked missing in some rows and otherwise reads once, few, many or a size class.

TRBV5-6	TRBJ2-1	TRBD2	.	TGTGCCAGCAGCTTGAGGGCGGGAGTGGTCTACAATGAGCAGTTCTTC	CASSLRAGVVYNEQFF
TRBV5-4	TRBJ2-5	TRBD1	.	TGTGCCAGCAGCCATCCGGGACAGGGGGTTGAGACCCAGTACTTC	CASSHPGQGVETQYF
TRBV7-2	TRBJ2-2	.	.	TGTGCCAGCAGCTTATCGGACACCGGGGAGCTGTTTTTT	CASSLSDTGELFF
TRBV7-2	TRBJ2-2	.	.	TGTGCCAGCAGCTTAAGGGGCCCTCAAACCGGGGAGCTGTTTTTT	CASSLRGPQTGELFF
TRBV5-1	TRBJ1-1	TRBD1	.	TGCGCCAGCAGCCCTACCGGGACAGGCTTGCCTGAAGCTTTCTTT	CASSPTGTGLPEAFF
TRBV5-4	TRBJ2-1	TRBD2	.	TGTGCCAGCAGCCAATCCGGGACTAGCCTCCACAATGAGCAGTTCTTC	CASSQSGTSLHNEQFF
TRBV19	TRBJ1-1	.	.	TGTGCCAGTAGTATGGGGGGAACTGAAGCTTTCTTT	CASSMGGTEAFF
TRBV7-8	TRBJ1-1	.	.	TGTGCCAGCAGCTTAGAATCCGGGGACACTGAAGCTTTCTTT	CASSLESGDTEAFF
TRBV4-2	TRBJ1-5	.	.	TGTGCCAGCAGCCAGGCTCAGGGATCGTATAGCAATCAGCCCCAGCATTTT	CASSQAQGSYSNQPQHF
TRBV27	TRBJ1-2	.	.	TGTGCCAGCAGTTCAGCTGGAGATCCAATCCGATCTATTGGCTACACCTTC	CASSSAGDPIRSIGYTF
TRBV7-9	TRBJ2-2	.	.	TGTGCCAGCAGCTTAGATAGGGGGAGCACCGGGGAGCTGTTTTTT	CASSLDRGSTGELFF
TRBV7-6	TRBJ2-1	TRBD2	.	TGTGCCAGCAGCCCCGACCCGCCCAACGCACTAGCGGGAAGCTCCTACAATGAGCAGTTCTTC	CASSPDPPNALAGSSYNEQFF
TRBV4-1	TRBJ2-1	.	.	TGCGCCAGCAGCCAAGATAGGGGACTCAACAATGAGCAGTTCTTC	CASSQDRGLNNEQFF
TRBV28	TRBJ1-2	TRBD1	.	TGTGCCAGCAGTACCGGGACAGGGGGAAGGTATGGCTACACCTTC	CASSTGTGGRYGYTF
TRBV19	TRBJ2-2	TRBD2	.	TGTGCCAGTAGTCCCTGGACTAGCGGGAGATGGGCCGGGGAGCTGTTTTTT	CASSPWTSGRWAGELFF
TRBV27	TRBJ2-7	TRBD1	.	TGTGCCAGCAGTCGGACAGGTTCTAGGGAGCAGTACTTC	CASSRTGSREQYF
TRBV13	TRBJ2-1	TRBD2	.	TGTGCCAGCAGTGGGGGGGATGAGCAGTTCTTC	CASSGGDEQFF
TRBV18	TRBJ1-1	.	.	TGTGCCAGCTCACGTTCAGAAAGTATGAACACTGAAGCTTTCTTT	CASSRSESMNTEAFF
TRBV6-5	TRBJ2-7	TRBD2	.	TGTGCCAGCAGTTATGGGGGGGAAAGCTCCGAGCAGTACTTC	CASSYGGESSEQYF
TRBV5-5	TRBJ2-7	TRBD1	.	TGTGCCAGCAGCTTAAGGACAGGGGGATACGAGCAGTACTTC	CASSLRTGGYEQYF
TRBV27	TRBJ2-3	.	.	TGTGCCAGCAGTTCAAGCGGGCAGGTTGGGAGGACGCAGTATTTT	CASSSSGQVGRTQYF
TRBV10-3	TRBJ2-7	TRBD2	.	TGTGCCATCGGGGGGGGATCTGCCTACGAGCAGTACTTC	CAIGGGSAYEQYF
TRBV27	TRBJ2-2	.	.	TGTGCCAGCGGCCCCCGAGGGGGGGCCCGATTCACCGGGGAGCTGTTTTTT	CASGPRGGARFTGELFF
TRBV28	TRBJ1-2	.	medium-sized	TGTGCCAGCAGTCCACAGCAACTTGCTTATGGCTACACCTTC	CASSPQQLAYGYTF
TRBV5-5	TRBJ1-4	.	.	TGTGCCAGCAGCTTGGGGCAGGGAGGTAATGAAAAACTGTTTTTT	CASSLGQGGNEKLFF
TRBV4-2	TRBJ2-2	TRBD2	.	TGTGCCAGCAGCCAAGATCCGGGTGGGCTAGCGGGAGGGGTCGGGGAGCTGTTTTTT	CASSQDPGGLAGGVGELFF
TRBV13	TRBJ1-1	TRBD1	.	TGTGCCAGCAGCTTAGGAAGACAGGGTGTAGCTTTGAACACTGAAGCTTTCTTT	CASSLGRQGVALNTEAFF
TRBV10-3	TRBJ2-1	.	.	TGTGCCATCAGTGAGTCAACTAGGACAGCTTACAACAATGAGCAGTTCTTC	CAISESTRTAYNNEQFF
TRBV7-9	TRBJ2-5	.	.	TGTGCCAGCAGCGAAGCCGTGGGGCGGACCCAGTACTTC	CASSEAVGRTQYF
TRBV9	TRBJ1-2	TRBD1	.	TGTGCCAGCAGCCCAAGACAGGGGACGACCCTCTATGGCTACACCTTC	CASSPRQGTTLYGYTF
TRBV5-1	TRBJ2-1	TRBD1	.	TGCGCCAGCAGCTGGGACAGGGGGAAATACAATGAGCAGTTCTTC	CASSWDRGKYNEQFF
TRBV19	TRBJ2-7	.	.	TGTGCCAGTACCGACAGGTCCTACGAGCAGTACTTC	CASTDRSYEQYF
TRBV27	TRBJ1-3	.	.	TGTGCCAGCAGTCGACTAACAGGGAATCGGGCCGGAAACACCATATATTTT	CASSRLTGNRAGNTIYF
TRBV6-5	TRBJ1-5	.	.	TGTGCCAGCAGTTACTCCAGGGGTCAGCCCCAGCATTTT	CASSYSRGQPQHF
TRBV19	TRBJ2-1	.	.	TGTGCCAGTAGTCTCCTAGTGGTCCATGAGCAGTTCTTC	CASSLLVVHEQFF
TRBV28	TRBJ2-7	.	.	TGTGCCAGCAGTTTAGACCCAGGACAGTCCTCCTACGAGCAGTACTTC	CASSLDPGQSSYEQYF
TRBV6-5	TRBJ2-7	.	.	TGTGCCGGCAGTTACTCGAAAGGGGGGGCCTACGAGCAGTACTTC	CAGSYSKGGAYEQYF